This TCR beta chain derives from a study of CD8 T cells in ankylosing spondylitis. Study-wide points: Several highly homologous variants made up a TCR beta motif, and this motif appeared characteristic of ankylosing spondylitis blood. Significant enrichment of disease-linked clones was reportedly seen in matched ankylosing spondylitis synovial fluid. Researchers report that disease-linked clones proved CD8+ and relatively rare in peripheral blood.

Researchers built TCR beta libraries using quantitative 5'-RACE with molecular barcodes. TCRdb reprocessed the 5' RACE reads with MiXCR, giving one entry per CDR3 protein. The table includes about 240,000 distinct CDR3 sequences, roughly 10% detected once. From germline, CDR1 is DFQATT and CDR2 SNEGSKA (reference sequence). CDR3 size: 15 residues. The V gene end was trimmed by 6 bases and the J gene end by 3 bases; junction bases not matched to a gene: 8. There are many counts of this clonotype. Its antigen remains unidentified. The receptor comes from a male donor with ankylosing spondylitis or in good health (not recorded which). What was sequenced was blood, either unsorted or a sorted T cell fraction (not recorded which). The chain recombines TRBV20-1 with TRBJ2-1; TRBD2 agrees at 10 bases. The CDR3 DNA reads as TGCAGTGCCAACCCGGGACTAGCGTACTACAATGAGCAGTTCTTC. It yields the protein CSANPGLAYYNEQFF.